The source of this T cell receptor (beta chain) is a study of T cell responses to AZD1222 COVID-19 vaccine. Study context: Second-dose schedules of about 4 or about 12 weeks were combined.

This CDR3 is built from 15 residues. Trimming left V 0 bases short and J 0 bases short, with 6 bases between. The V gene's germline CDR1 is SGHTS and CDR2 YDEGEE. TCRdb's copy holds only in-frame clones and misses some; the assay was immunoSEQ multiplex PCR. The repertoire includes about 150,000 clones, approximately 90% of them detected once, and around 3% sits in the top ten. This chain uses TRBV5-8 with TRBJ1-4; D is undetermined. This clonotype was obtained from an adult in good health. Sequenced material: peripheral blood, taken on day 0 of AZD1222 vaccination. The CDR3 nucleotides read TGTGCCAGCAGCTTGGTAGTCACAACTAATGAAAAACTGTTTTTT. Protein sequence: CASSLVVTTNEKLFF.